The 29 T cell receptor beta chains below come from one sample, sequenced in a study of blood T cell repertoires in COVID-19. The table came from immunoSEQ multiplex PCR; TCRdb's copy has only in-frame clones and leaves some out. Of roughly 56,000 clones in the sample, nearly 90% were seen once. Sequencing was done on a sample of peripheral blood. These receptor sequences come from a man aged 60-69 years with active COVID-19.

In regard to this clone: Other DNA sequences in the same sample also yield this CDR3. CDR3 sequence: CSVGGGGLAGEPYEQYF. As DNA, the CDR3 is TGCAGCGTTGGCGGGGGGGGACTAGCGGGGGAACCTTACGAGCAGTACTTC. The chain recombines TRBV29-1 with TRBJ2-7; 14 nucleotides agree with TRBD2. V lost 4 bases, J lost 4 bases, and 12 bases stayed unmatched. From germline, CDR1 is SQVTM and CDR2 ANQGSEA. The CDR3 has 17 amino acids.

The chain links TRBV2 to TRBJ2-7, with TRBD1 matching 9 bases. The J segment lost 2 bases and the V segment lost 6 bases, leaving 2 bases of the junction unmatched. The CDR3 has 13 amino acids. Per the germline V gene, CDR1 is SNHLY and CDR2 is FYNNEI. The CDR3 nucleotides are TGTGCCAGCAGAGGACAGGGGACCTACGAGCAGTACTTC. Its translation is CASRGQGTYEQYF. Combining the CDR3 with reference TRBV2 and TRBJ2-7 gives the whole variable domain EPEVTQTPSHQVTQMGQEVILRCVPISNHLYFYWYRQILGQKVEFLVSFYNNEISEKSEIFDDQFSVERPDGSNFTLKIRSTKLEDSAMYFCASRGQGTYEQYFGPGTRLTVT.

The rearrangement uses TRBV14 and TRBJ2-1; no reliable D call. Germline loops: CDR1 SGHDN, CDR2 FVKESK. The length of the CDR3 is 13 residues. V was pared by 4 bases and J by 12 bases, with 16 bases between. CDR3 DNA sequence: TGTGCCAGCAGCCCGACACCCCGACGTGGGCAGTTCTTC. Amino acid sequence: CASSPTPRRGQFF.

This chain uses TRBV30 with TRBJ2-3; no definite D call. This CDR3 spans 11 amino acids. CDR1 and CDR2 (germline): GTSNPN, SVGIG (reference sequence). Trimming cost V 4 bases and J 2 bases, with 4 bases left between them. The CDR3 protein is CAWTYTDTQYF. Written as DNA, the CDR3 is TGTGCCTGGACCTACACAGATACGCAGTATTTT.

The chain employs TRBV9 and TRBJ2-7; 10 nucleotides line up with TRBD1. Germline assignment: CDR1 SGDLS and CDR2 YYNGEE. This CDR3 is 17 amino acids long. With V trimmed by 4 bases and J by 3 bases, 13 bases remained unmatched. CDR3 sequence reads: CASSPRNGGTGDYEQYF. CDR3 DNA: TGTGCCAGCAGCCCACGAAACGGGGGGACAGGGGACTACGAGCAGTACTTC.

The V call is TRBV3-1 (or the pseudogene TRBV3-2), the J call TRBJ2-2; D is possibly TRBD1 (5 bases). CDR1 and CDR2 (germline): LGHDT, YNNKEL (reference sequence). Trimming shortened V by 0 bases and J by 7 bases, and 12 bases separated the two germline ends. The CDR3 contains 15 residues. In nucleotides, the CDR3 is TGTGCCAGCAGCCAAGAAGAAGGGGTGAACGGGGAGCTGTTTTTT. Translating it yields CASSQEEGVNGELFF.

The chain has TRBV6-2 or TRBV6-3 and TRBJ2-6; D is uncertain. V was shortened by 5 bases and J by 1 base, with 6 bases between the two germline ends. Germline V gene data show CDR1 as MNHEY and CDR2 as SVGEGT. The CDR3 runs to 14 residues. The CDR3 bases are TGTGCCAGCAGTCCACTTTCTGGGGCCAACGTCCTGACTTTC. Translation: CASSPLSGANVLTF.

This sequence joins TRBV9 and TRBJ2-3; 8 positions match TRBD2. The CDR3 extends over 16 amino acids. Germline trimming cut 0 bases from V and 2 bases from J; bases unmatched to any gene: 5. Germline-derived CDR1 and CDR2 are SGDLS and YYNGEE. The CDR3 DNA reads as TGTGCCAGCAGCGTAGGGGCGCGGGGGGTCACAGATACGCAGTATTTT. It translates to CASSVGARGVTDTQYF. Based on the CDR3 plus reference TRBV9 and TRBJ2-3, the full variable domain is DSGVTQTPKHLITATGQRVTLRCSPRSGDLSVYWYQQSLDQGLQFLIQYYNGEERAKGNILERFSAQQFPDLHSELNLSSLELGDSALYFCASSVGARGVTDTQYFGPGTRLTVL.

The chain carries TRBV14 and TRBJ1-3; D is ambiguous. The germline V and J ends were trimmed by 1 base and 0 bases, with 7 bases remaining between them. The CDR3 sequence is 15 residues long. Germline CDR1 is SGHDN and CDR2 is FVKESK. The CDR3 loop is CASSQVRTSGNTIYF. The DNA of the CDR3 is TGTGCCAGCAGCCAAGTTAGAACCTCTGGAAACACCATATATTTT.

The gene calls are TRBV11-2 and TRBJ2-7; the match to TRBD1 covers 10 bases. The germline CDR1 and CDR2 sequences are SGHAT and FQNNGV. The CDR3 runs to 15 residues. Trimming took 4 bases from V and 5 from J; bases not matched to a gene: 8. CDR3 region: CASSSTGGTGHEQYF. The CDR3 DNA reads as TGTGCCAGCAGCTCGACAGGGGGCACTGGGCACGAGCAGTACTTC.

On this clone: Other DNA sequences in the same sample also yield this CDR3. The V and J genes are TRBV6-5 and TRBJ2-3; possible D gene TRBD2, 5 bases. V was trimmed by 6 bases and J by 3 bases, leaving 10 bases between them. This CDR3 comprises 13 residues. Looked up from germline, CDR1 is MNHEY and CDR2 is SVGAGI. CDR3 DNA sequence: TGTGCCAGCAGACGACGAGGGACAGATACGCAGTATTTT. As protein: CASRRRGTDTQYF.

The V and J genes are TRBV9 and TRBJ2-5; D perhaps matches TRBD2 (6 bases). Per germline, CDR1 SGDLS and CDR2 YYNGEE. The V and J ends lost 0 bases and 5 bases respectively, with 11 bases between them. The CDR3 has 14 residues. The CDR3 DNA sequence: TGTGCCAGCAGCGTAGCGGGGGAGAGGGAGACCCAGTACTTC. Protein product: CASSVAGERETQYF.

This clone was found a few times. For the CDR3, the DNA is TGCGCCAGCAGCCCCGGTTCTAGCGGTTACGAGCAGTACTTC. Encoded protein: CASSPGSSGYEQYF. V usage is TRBV5-1 and J usage is TRBJ2-7; 7 bases are a match to TRBD2. V shed 4 bases and J 4 bases; nucleotides not matched to a gene: 8. Germline-derived CDR1 and CDR2 are SGHRS and YFSETQ. The CDR3 length is 14 residues.

The chain recombines TRBV18 with TRBJ1-2, with D unclear. V was trimmed by 1 base and J by 4 bases, leaving 7 bases between them. The CDR3 is made up of 13 amino acids. The germline CDR1 and CDR2 sequences are KGHSH and LQKENI. The DNA for the CDR3 is TGTGCCAGCTCACCACAGGCTAGCTATGGCTACACCTTC. Translated, it gives CASSPQASYGYTF.

This chain joins TRBV3-1 (or the pseudogene TRBV3-2) and TRBJ2-1; TRBD2 matches at 14 bases. The J segment lost 9 bases and the V segment lost 3 bases, leaving 13 bases of the junction unmatched. Germline V gene lookup returns CDR1 LGHDT and CDR2 YNNKEL (reference sequence). The CDR3 sequence is 18 residues long. The CDR3 region has the DNA TGTGCCAGCAGCCAGGCCGCCTCGGGACTAGCGGGGGCGGGTGAGCAGTTCTTC. Its translation is CASSQAASGLAGAGEQFF.

This chain uses TRBV18 with TRBJ1-1, with a tentative D call TRBD1 (6 bases). V shed 2 bases and J shed 5 bases, with 18 bases lying between them. Germline CDR1 is KGHSH and CDR2 is LQKENI. This CDR3 has 16 amino acids. CDR3 nucleotide sequence: TGTGCCAGCTCACCAGAATTAAACAGGGCGGGTACTGAAGCTTTCTTT. The encoded protein is CASSPELNRAGTEAFF.

The chain links TRBV7-6 to TRBJ2-7, with TRBD2 identical over 8 bases. With V trimmed by 5 bases and J by 4 bases, 13 bases remained unmatched. The CDR3 spans 16 residues. From germline, CDR1 is SGHVS and CDR2 FNYEAQ. Written as DNA, the CDR3 is TGTGCCAGCAGCGTCCTTAGCGGGATGACCCCTTACGAGCAGTACTTC. This encodes CASSVLSGMTPYEQYF.

V and J are TRBV7-2 and TRBJ2-7; TRBD2 matches 8 bases. Germline-derived CDR1 and CDR2 are SGHTA and FQGNSA. The V and J ends lost 5 bases and 3 bases, in that order; junction bases with no gene match: 6. This CDR3 has 14 amino acids. CDR3 sequence (DNA): TGTGCCAGCAGCCGCCAGCGGGAGTTCTACGAGCAGTACTTC. Residues: CASSRQREFYEQYF.

The rearrangement links TRBV9 to TRBJ2-1; D is uncertain. Trimming pared 0 bases from V and 4 bases from J, leaving 17 bases between. Germline-derived CDR1 and CDR2 are SGDLS and YYNGEE. This CDR3 is built from 17 residues. The CDR3 loop is CASSVAGQREEYNEQFF. The CDR3 DNA sequence: TGTGCCAGCAGCGTAGCCGGCCAGCGCGAGGAATACAATGAGCAGTTCTTC.

The rearrangement uses TRBV5-1 and TRBJ1-2; 7 positions match TRBD1. CDR1 SGHRS and CDR2 YFSETQ come from the germline V gene. With 0 bases clipped from V and 10 bases from J, the junction kept 6 bases outside the gene matches. The CDR3 length is 13 residues. CDR3 region: CASSLGDRGDYTF. In DNA, the CDR3 is TGCGCCAGCAGCTTGGGGGACAGAGGGGACTACACCTTC.

Here the CDR3 DNA reads TGTGCCAGCAGTTACTCGTCCCTAGCGCAAGACACCGGGGAGCTGTTTTTT. It specifies CASSYSSLAQDTGELFF. This sequence joins TRBV6-2 or TRBV6-3 and TRBJ2-2, with D possibly being TRBD2 (6 bases). CDR3 length equals 17 residues. CDR1 is MNHEY, CDR2 SVGEGT, per germline. V lost 0 bases to trimming and J lost 3 bases, with 14 bases between them.

The J gene is TRBJ2-2, the V gene TRBV5-6, with D maybe TRBD1 (6 bases). Germline V gene data show CDR1 as SGHDT and CDR2 as YYEEEE. V lost 5 bases and J lost 9, with 14 bases in between. The CDR3 has 13 amino acids. The CDR3 protein is CASRERQVRELFF. The CDR3 DNA reads TGTGCCAGCAGGGAAAGACAGGTCCGGGAGCTGTTTTTT. Looking up the rest from reference TRBV5-6 and TRBJ2-2 gives the full variable domain: DAGVTQSPTHLIKTRGQQVTLRCSPKSGHDTVSWYQQALGQGPQFIFQYYEEEERQRGNFPDRFSGHQFPNYSSELNVNALLLGDSALYLCASRERQVRELFFGEGSRLTVL.

This clone appeared a few times. The sample holds other DNA sequences that translate to the same CDR3. V is TRBV5-1 and J is TRBJ2-5; the D gene is possibly TRBD1 (6 bases). Germline CDR1 and CDR2: SGHRS and YFSETQ. V was pared by 4 bases and J by 2 bases, with 12 bases between. The CDR3 spans 14 residues. CDR3 protein: CASSPGQPQETQYF. DNA for the CDR3: TGCGCCAGCAGCCCGGGACAACCACAAGAGACCCAGTACTTC.

In nucleotides, the CDR3 is TGTGCCAGCAGCCCTGGGGAGCGCGAAAAACTGTTTTTT. This translates into CASSPGEREKLFF. The chain carries TRBV9 and TRBJ1-4, with unresolved D. The CDR3 is 13 amino acids. The germline CDR1 and CDR2 sequences are SGDLS and YYNGEE. The V end lost 4 bases, the J end lost 8 bases, and 12 bases lay between the germline ends.

The chain uses TRBV15 and TRBJ2-7; D might be TRBD1 (6 bases). The V and J ends lost 3 bases and 7 bases respectively, with 10 bases between them. The CDR3 sequence is 12 residues long. The germline gives CDR1 LNHNV, CDR2 YYDKDF (reference sequence). The CDR3, as DNA: TGTGCCACCAGCAGCAACAGGGAAGAGCAGTACTTC. This sequence encodes CATSSNREEQYF.

The V and J genes are TRBV7-9 and TRBJ2-1; 8 nucleotides line up with TRBD2. The CDR3 has 17 residues. V was pared by 6 bases and J by 7 bases, with 17 bases of the junction left unmatched. CDR1 is SEHNR, CDR2 FQNEAQ, per germline (reference sequence). In nucleotides, the CDR3 is TGTGCCAGCAGAATAGGGAATTGGGCGGGAGGTAGGAATGAGCAGTTCTTC. Its translation is CASRIGNWAGGRNEQFF.

The chain is built from TRBV11-2 and TRBJ1-6; 7 bases match TRBD1. The germline V gene has CDR1 SGHAT and CDR2 FQNNGV. This CDR3 is 15 amino acids long. The V gene end was trimmed by 5 bases and the J gene end by 9 bases; junction bases not matched to a gene: 10. The DNA for the CDR3 is TGTGCCAGCAGCCTAACCGGGACAGTAGGTTCACCCCTCCACTTT. The encoded protein is CASSLTGTVGSPLHF.

The genes are TRBV5-6 and TRBJ2-3, with D possibly being TRBD2 (7 bases). V was clipped by 0 bases and J by 4 bases, with 15 bases between them. The CDR3 sequence is 16 residues long. CDR1 and CDR2 (germline): SGHDT, YYEEEE. CDR3 sequence reads: CASSLEYAGGPDTQYF. CDR3 DNA: TGTGCCAGCAGCTTGGAATATGCCGGGGGGCCAGATACGCAGTATTTT.

The J gene is TRBJ1-5, the V gene TRBV21-1; the table's D call, TRBD1, was not checked against the DNA. TRBV21-1 is described as a pseudogene. This CDR3 has 14 residues. As DNA, the CDR3 is TGTGCCAGCAGCAAAGTTCCCAGGGATCAGCCCCAGCATTTT. This translates into CASSKVPRDQPQHF.